Below, one T cell receptor beta chain is given with its context. Its antigen is as yet unknown. A single base separates this from a much larger clone, so it may be a read error. These data belong to a study of glioma-infiltrating T cells. Germline lookup yields CDR1 LGHNA and CDR2 YNFKEQ. The CDR3 is 14 amino acids. The iRepertoire nested amplicon-rescue multiplex PCR amplified TCR alpha and beta CDR3s from RNA. For one-step reverse transcription and amplification, about 90-450 ng of tissue mRNA or PBMC total RNA was used. In TCRdb, the multiplex PCR reads were re-called with MiXCR into one record per CDR3 protein. In the table there are approximately 120,000 distinct CDR3 sequences, around 23% of which are singletons. Study findings and constraints: Tissue-blood divergence was below expectation in non-neoplastic patients, above in gliomas. CDR3 overlap between tissue and blood was very small.

The sequence was obtained from a human donor with low-grade glioma or glioblastoma, undergoing nonglioma brain surgery, or in good health (not recorded which). Sequencing was carried out using glioma tissue, nonneoplastic brain tissue, or PBMCs (not recorded which). The chain carries TRBV4-2 and TRBJ1-5; D is uncertain. The CDR3 nucleotides read TGTGCCAGCAGCCAAGCGTGGAGCAGTCAGCCCCAGCATTTT. This translates into CASSQAWSSQPQHF.